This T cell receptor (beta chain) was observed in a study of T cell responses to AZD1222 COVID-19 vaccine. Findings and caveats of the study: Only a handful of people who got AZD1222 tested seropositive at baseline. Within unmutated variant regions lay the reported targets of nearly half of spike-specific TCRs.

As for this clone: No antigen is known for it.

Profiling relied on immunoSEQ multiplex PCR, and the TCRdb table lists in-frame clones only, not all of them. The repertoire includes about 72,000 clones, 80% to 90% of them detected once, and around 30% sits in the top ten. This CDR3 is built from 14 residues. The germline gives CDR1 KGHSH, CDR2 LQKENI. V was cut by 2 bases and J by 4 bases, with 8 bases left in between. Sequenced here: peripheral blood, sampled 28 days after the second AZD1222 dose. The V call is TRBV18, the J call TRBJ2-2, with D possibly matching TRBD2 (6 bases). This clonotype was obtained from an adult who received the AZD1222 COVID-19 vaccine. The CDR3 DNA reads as TGTGCCAGCTCACCATTGGAGGGCACCGGGGAGCTGTTTTTT. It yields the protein CASSPLEGTGELFF.